This entry lists 10 T cell receptor beta chains sequenced from one sample in a study of shared clonotypes between healthy human individuals (TCRdb year 2020). The library was obtained by the immunoSEQ multiplex PCR assay. TCRdb limited this immuneACCESS table to in-frame rearrangements with V and J called. A share of clones is missing; checked studies link under half to unresolved V genes, and the rest is unexplained. Here the sample has approximately 2,200,000 clones; roughly 91% occur a single time. The ten top clones hold approximately 1.7% of the sample. CD8 naive samples consisted of CD45RO-negative cells that were positively selected for CCR7, yielding a CD45RA+CCR7+ population without TemRA cells. The source material was naive CD8+ T cells from PBMCs. According to the study, the label for this sample's cell subset or site signals: CD45RA+CCR7+. These receptors originate from a man aged 18 to 30 in good health. Some clones in this sample may be carry-over from other donors' samples.

The chain combines TRBV19 with TRBJ1-2, with 7 positions matching TRBD1. Germline assignment: CDR1 LNHDA and CDR2 SQIVND (reference sequence). After removal of 6 bases from V and 2 bases from J, the junction contained 6 bases not matched to a gene. This CDR3 spans 14 amino acids. This CDR3 reads CASSTKGQNYGYTF. The DNA of the CDR3 is TGTGCCAGTAGCACCAAGGGACAGAACTATGGCTACACCTTC.

In its sample, this clone was seen once. The J gene is TRBJ2-1, the V gene TRBV9, with a tentative D call TRBD1 (5 bases). This CDR3 is 14 amino acids long. Trimming shortened V by 4 bases and J by 4 bases, and 12 bases separated the two germline ends. Germline V gene sequence: CDR1 SGDLS, CDR2 YYNGEE. Here the CDR3 reads CASSPEDSYNEQFF. The CDR3 bases are TGTGCCAGCAGCCCTGAAGACAGTTACAATGAGCAGTTCTTC.

The J gene is TRBJ2-2, the V gene TRBV11-2; the D is unclear. Germline assignment: CDR1 SGHAT and CDR2 FQNNGV. V was clipped by 4 bases and J by 6 bases, with 12 bases between them. The CDR3 is made up of 14 amino acids. The CDR3 DNA sequence: TGTGCCAGCAGCTCCCCTACTTTGCCCGGGGAGCTGTTTTTT. Protein sequence: CASSSPTLPGELFF.

This clone was found once. The chain uses TRBV7-3 and TRBJ2-7; D gene ambiguous. CDR3 size: 13 residues. Trimming removed 5 bases at V and 7 bases at J, with 15 bases between. CDR1 is SGHTA, CDR2 FQGTGA, per germline. CDR3 residues: CASSPGSVSEQYF. The CDR3, as DNA: TGTGCCAGCAGCCCCGGGTCCGTATCAGAGCAGTACTTC.

Remarks on this clone: Other DNA sequences in this sample translate to the same CDR3. V usage is TRBV11-2 and J usage is TRBJ1-5; D is ambiguous. The CDR3 totals 15 residues. Germline loops: CDR1 SGHAT, CDR2 FQNNGV. Trimming removed 3 bases at V and 1 base at J, with 10 bases between. Written as DNA, the CDR3 is TGTGCCAGCAGCTTGTCCGGCGGGAGCAATCAGCCCCAGCATTTT. Protein: CASSLSGGSNQPQHF.

In this sample, this clone turned up once. The chain carries TRBV28 and TRBJ2-1; 7 nucleotides align to TRBD2. Losses at the gene ends were 7 bases for V and 8 bases for J; bases not matched to a gene: 14. Germline-derived CDR1 and CDR2 are MDHEN and SYDVKM. The CDR3 has 15 amino acids. Here the CDR3 DNA reads TGTGCCAGCACCCCTAGCGGAATTGCTGGGGATGAGCAGTTCTTC. Protein product: CASTPSGIAGDEQFF.

This chain uses TRBV5-6 with TRBJ1-2; D is uncertain. CDR1 is SGHDT and CDR2 is YYEEEE in the germline V gene. The V end lost 4 bases, the J end lost 1 base, and 8 bases lay between the germline ends. This CDR3 contains 13 residues. CDR3 residues: CASSRKSNYGYTF. DNA of the CDR3: TGTGCCAGCAGCCGTAAAAGTAACTATGGCTACACCTTC.

The chain carries TRBV7-9 and TRBJ2-7, with D possibly called TRBD1 or TRBD2 (6 bases each). The CDR3 extends over 14 amino acids. In germline, CDR1 is SEHNR, CDR2 FQNEAQ (reference sequence). The CDR3 nucleotides are TGTGCTATCAGTGGGGGGCTTAGCTCCTACGAGCAGTACTTC. This gives the protein CAISGGLSSYEQYF.

Notes on this clone: Distinct nucleotide sequences in the sample also encode this CDR3. The V gene is TRBV9, the J gene TRBJ2-7; 8 bases map to TRBD1. This CDR3 comprises 13 residues. The J segment lost 3 bases and the V segment lost 5 bases, leaving 4 bases of the junction unmatched. The germline CDR1 and CDR2 sequences are SGDLS and YYNGEE. DNA of the CDR3: TGTGCCAGCAGTGATACAGGGGGCTACGAGCAGTACTTC. Translated: CASSDTGGYEQYF.

The table lists this clone with a count of one. A much larger clone lies one base from this, so it may be a read error. J is TRBJ1-4 and V is TRBV2; D is uncertain. The ends were cut back, 4 bases at V and 7 bases at J, with 4 bases in the middle. The CDR3 sequence is 11 residues long. Germline assignment: CDR1 SNHLY and CDR2 FYNNEI. The CDR3 nucleotides are TGTGCCAGCAGTGTAGGTGAAAAACTGTTTTTT. This translates into CASSVGEKLFF.